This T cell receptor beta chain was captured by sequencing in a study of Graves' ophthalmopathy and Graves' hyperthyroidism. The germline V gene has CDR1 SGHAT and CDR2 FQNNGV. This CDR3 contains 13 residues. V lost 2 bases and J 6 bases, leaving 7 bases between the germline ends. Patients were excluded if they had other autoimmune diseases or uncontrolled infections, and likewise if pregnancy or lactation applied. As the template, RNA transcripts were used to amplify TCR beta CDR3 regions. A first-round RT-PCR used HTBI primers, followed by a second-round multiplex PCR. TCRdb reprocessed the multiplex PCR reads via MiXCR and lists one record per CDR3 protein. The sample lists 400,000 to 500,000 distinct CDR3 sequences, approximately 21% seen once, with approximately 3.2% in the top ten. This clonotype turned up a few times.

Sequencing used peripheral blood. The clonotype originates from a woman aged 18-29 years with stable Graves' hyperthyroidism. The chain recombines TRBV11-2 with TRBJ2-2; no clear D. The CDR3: CASSLLAAGELFF. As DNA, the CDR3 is TGTGCCAGCAGCTTATTAGCTGCCGGGGAGCTGTTTTTT. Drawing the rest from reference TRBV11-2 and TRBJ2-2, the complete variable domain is EAGVAQSPRYKIIEKRQSVAFWCNPISGHATLYWYQQILGQGPKLLIQFQNNGVVDDSQLPKDRFSAERLKGVDSTLKIQPAKLEDSAVYLCASSLLAAGELFFGEGSRLTVL.